Here is one T cell receptor (beta chain) with its context. The data belong to a study of blood T cell repertoires in COVID-19. Study background: Material from acute and convalescent COVID-19 was sourced from the United States, Italy and Spain. Sample material is recorded as cDNA or gDNA derived from T cells, B-cell-depleted T cells, or PBMCs.

Germline V gene sequence: CDR1 MNHEY, CDR2 SVGAGI. V was clipped by 2 bases and J by 2 bases, with 6 bases between them. The CDR3 has 13 amino acids. Original processing notes: Amplified reference gene primers provided the basis for estimating nucleated cell counts. Some clones are missing from TCRdb's copy, which holds only in-frame ones; the method was immunoSEQ multiplex PCR. For V, J and clone size, that table is used; D and trimming come from the DNA. The sample has 80,000 to 95,000 clones; 81% are singletons. The chain combines TRBV6-5 with TRBJ1-1; D unclear. The sample was peripheral blood. The sequence was obtained from an elderly man with acute or convalescent COVID-19. The CDR3 sequence is CASSYTLNTEAFF. The CDR3 region has the DNA TGTGCCAGCAGTTACACATTAAACACTGAAGCTTTCTTT.